This paragraph covers one T cell receptor (beta chain) sequence. Its antigen is still unknown. Base qualities are not at hand, and no much larger clone is one base apart. This sample stems from a study of blood T cell repertoires in COVID-19 (TCRdb year 2020). Looking at the study overall: Samples covering the acute and convalescent phases of COVID-19 were provided by collaborators in the United States, Italy and Spain. The material from the prospective study consisted of cDNA or gDNA derived from T cells, B-cell-depleted T cells, or PBMCs. The dataset comprised deeply sampled blood TCRbeta repertoires from subjects exposed to, actively infected with, or recovered from COVID-19. The repertoires were made available in a free public database intended to serve as a resource for research on the immune response to SARS-CoV-2. The samples were drawn from the first 160 participants of the ongoing ImmuneRACE study and from under 1,500 subjects provided by 6 global collaborators. A de-identified subject ID, COVID-19 status, age in years and sex were almost always included in the sample metadata. HLA class I and class II types, where available, came from metadata supplied by the sample provider rather than from assay-based typing. The paper's findings and limits, for the study overall: How much clinical and demographic metadata was included differed by source and by participant, and the metadata was provided uncurated.

Collaborating institutions collected whole blood in K2EDTA tubes following their own protocols. For TCRbeta analysis, collaborators shipped samples in one of three forms: frozen whole blood, isolated PBMCs, or DNA extracted from either of those sample types. TCRbeta CDR3 regions were amplified from genomic DNA using the immunoSEQ Assay, a bias-controlled multiplex PCR. Per the source publication's procedure: The number of nucleated cells in each sample was estimated from the amplification of reference gene primers within the assay. Sequence reads were collapsed and filtered to measure the absolute abundance of every unique TCRbeta CDR3 rearrangement. Productive Simpson clonality was computed per sample as the square root of Simpson's diversity index over productive rearrangements. Not all clones reach the TCRdb copy of this immuneACCESS table, which keeps in-frame sequences only. Checked studies attribute under half of the gap to unresolved V genes and leave the rest unexplained. D and trimming come from the DNA, and the V and J calls and clone size come from that table. The table for this sample lists 250,000 or so clones; approximately 87% of them were counted only once. Roughly 5.8% of the sample is in the top ten clones.

The CDR3 runs 16 residues from the cysteine to the phenylalanine. Just the 48-base CDR3 DNA is kept, in frame starting at base 1. As encoded in the germline V gene, CDR1 is MNHEY while CDR2 is SVGAGI. The germline V end is reduced by 2 bases and the J end by 0 bases; junction bases left unmatched: 4. The receptor was derived from a man between 60 and 75 years old with acute or convalescent COVID-19. The sequence is built from TRBV6-5 and TRBJ2-1, and TRBD1 aligns with 7 junction nucleotides. The sequenced sample consisted of peripheral blood. The CDR3: CASSYETGSSYNEQFF. The DNA sequence is TGTGCCAGCAGTTACGAGACAGGGAGCTCCTACAATGAGCAGTTCTTC.